A single sample is the source of the 14 T cell receptor beta chains below, sequenced in a study of Graves' ophthalmopathy and Graves' hyperthyroidism. TCR beta CDR3 amplification used RNA transcripts. HTBI primers primed a first-round RT-PCR, and a second-round multiplex PCR followed. One entry per CDR3 protein results from TCRdb running MiXCR on the multiplex PCR reads. This table has over 500,000 distinct CDR3 sequences, about 20% appearing once. Sequenced sample: peripheral blood. The receptors were gathered from a woman under 30 with stable Graves' hyperthyroidism. Some clones in this sample may be carry-over from other donors' samples.

This clonotype was seen ten or more times. The chain joins TRBV7-2 to TRBJ2-7, with D unresolved. Germline-derived CDR1 and CDR2 are SGHTA and FQGNSA. This CDR3 spans 12 amino acids. V was clipped by 0 bases and J by 9 bases, with 9 bases between them. The CDR3 DNA is TGTGCCAGCAGCTTAGCCCTTTCTGGGCAGTACTTC. Translating it yields CASSLALSGQYF.

The rearrangement joins TRBV4-1 to TRBJ1-6; 9 positions match TRBD1. In germline, CDR1 is MGHRA, CDR2 YSYEKL. The CDR3 extends over 16 amino acids. V gave up 0 bases and J gave up 4 bases; unmatched junction bases: 1. The CDR3 DNA reads TGCGCCAGCAGCCAAGAACAGGGGGCATATAATTCACCCCTCCACTTT. Translated: CASSQEQGAYNSPLHF.

A few counts support this clonotype. V and J are TRBV7-9 and TRBJ1-6, with 8 bases lining up with TRBD1. Germline CDR1 and CDR2: SEHNR and FQNEAQ (reference sequence). V shed 3 bases and J 13 bases; nucleotides not matched to a gene: 5. The CDR3 contains 13 residues. Here the CDR3 DNA reads TGTGCCAGCAGCTTCAGGACAGGGTCTCCCCTCCACTTT. The encoded protein is CASSFRTGSPLHF.

This clonotype has a count of ten or more. This chain uses TRBV12-3 or TRBV12-4 with TRBJ2-7, with D uncertain. The V end was cut by 2 bases, the J end by 7 bases, with 12 bases between. This CDR3 spans 13 amino acids. The CDR3 DNA sequence: TGTGCCAGCAGTTTACCTCCGGCCGGGGAGCAGTACTTC. This sequence encodes CASSLPPAGEQYF.

The chain employs TRBV19 and TRBJ1-5; 8 bases agree with TRBD1. This CDR3 has 14 amino acids. J gave up 6 bases and V 4 bases, and 5 bases lay outside the gene matches. From germline, CDR1 is LNHDA and CDR2 SQIVND (reference sequence). CDR3 coding DNA: TGTGCCAGTAGTAGCACGACAGGGGCTCAGCCCCAGCATTTT. Translation gives CASSSTTGAQPQHF.

A note on this clonotype: At one end, the junction sequence differs from germline, possibly due to a read error. The chain links TRBV18 to TRBJ2-5; 10 bases are shared with TRBD1. Germline-derived CDR1 and CDR2 are KGHSH and LQKENI. The CDR3 contains 14 residues. As DNA, the CDR3 is TGTGCCAGCTCAACCGGGACAGGGGAGGCCCGGTCAGACTTC. It specifies CASSTGTGEARSDF.

This clonotype has ten or more counts. V gene TRBV12-3 or TRBV12-4 combines with J gene TRBJ1-3; no clear D gene. The CDR3 covers 13 residues. Trimming cost V 3 bases and J 4 bases, with 7 bases left between them. CDR3 amino acids: CASSFSAGNTIYF. CDR3 coding DNA: TGTGCCAGCAGTTTCTCGGCAGGAAACACCATATATTTT.

This clonotype was picked up many times. This chain connects TRBV6-8 to TRBJ1-6; 9 bases line up with TRBD1. J lost 7 bases, V lost 0 bases, and 7 bases had no gene match. Germline CDR1 reads MNHGY; CDR2 reads SAAAGT. This CDR3 has 17 amino acids. CDR3 in DNA: TGTGCCAGCAGTTACTCTCCGGGACAGGGCTACAATTCACCCCTCCACTTT. Its protein is CASSYSPGQGYNSPLHF.

This rearrangement joins TRBV6-1 to TRBJ2-7; D is possibly TRBD2 (5 bases). V shed 6 bases and J shed 6 bases, with 15 bases lying between them. Looked up from germline, CDR1 is MNHNS and CDR2 is SASEGT. The CDR3 runs to 13 residues. For the CDR3, the DNA is TGTGCCAGCAGGACGGACCCCCGGGGCGAGCAGTACTTC. Amino acid sequence: CASRTDPRGEQYF.

This clonotype was picked up many times. The J gene is TRBJ1-5, the V gene TRBV28; TRBD1 agrees at 9 bases. CDR1 and CDR2 (germline): MDHEN, SYDVKM. Germline trimming cut 4 bases from V and 6 bases from J; bases unmatched to any gene: 4. The CDR3 length is 14 residues. The CDR3 sequence is CASSWGQGVQPQHF. CDR3 nucleotides: TGTGCCAGCAGTTGGGGACAGGGCGTTCAGCCCCAGCATTTT.

This clonotype was detected a few times. The chain employs TRBV28 and TRBJ2-5, with 9 bases identical to TRBD2. The CDR3 loop spans 15 amino acids. Germline CDR1 and CDR2: MDHEN and SYDVKM. The trim removed 6 bases at V and 5 bases at J, leaving 10 bases unmatched. The CDR3 is CASRRAGGEVETQYF. For the CDR3, the DNA is TGTGCCAGCAGGAGGGCGGGGGGGGAGGTTGAGACCCAGTACTTC.

This clonotype was detected ten times or more. The chain joins TRBV7-8 to TRBJ2-7, with TRBD1 matching over 7 bases. Germline loops: CDR1 SGHVS, CDR2 FQNEAQ. J was trimmed by 4 bases and V by 1 base; bases with no gene match: 10. This CDR3 has 16 amino acids. The CDR3 bases are TGTGCCAGCAGCTTAGTATCCGGGACAGCCCTGTACGAGCAGTACTTC. Translation gives CASSLVSGTALYEQYF.

This clonotype was seen many times. This chain joins TRBV18 and TRBJ2-7; 7 bases align to TRBD1. Germline assignment: CDR1 KGHSH and CDR2 LQKENI. V was pared by 3 bases and J by 5 bases, with 4 bases of the junction left unmatched. The CDR3 is made up of 13 amino acids. The CDR3: CASSPGTGDEQYF. CDR3 coding DNA: TGTGCCAGCTCACCGGGAACAGGGGACGAGCAGTACTTC. The complete variable domain, with remaining parts taken from reference TRBV18 and TRBJ2-7, reads NAGVMQNPRHLVRRRGQEARLRCSPMKGHSHVYWYRQLPEEGLKFMVYLQKENIIDESGMPKERFSAEFPKEGPSILRIQQVVRGDSAAYFCASSPGTGDEQYFGPGTRLTVT.

This clonotype was seen many times. The V call is TRBV29-1, the J call TRBJ1-2, with TRBD1 as a possible D gene (6 bases). Trimming removed 5 bases at V and 6 bases at J, with 19 bases between. CDR1 and CDR2 from the germline V gene are SQVTM and ANQGSEA. This CDR3 has 14 residues. The CDR3 sequence is CSVWGGGQSNGYTF. The CDR3 nucleotides read TGCAGCGTTTGGGGAGGTGGACAGTCAAATGGCTACACCTTC. Full variable domain (remainder filled in from reference TRBV29-1 and TRBJ1-2): SAVISQKPSRDICQRGTSLTIQCQVDSQVTMMFWYRQQPGQSLTLIATANQGSEATYESGFVIDKFPISRPNLTFSTLTVSNMSPEDSSIYLCSVWGGGQSNGYTFGSGTRLTVV.